Below, 19 T cell receptor beta chains from the same sample are listed, as sequenced in a study of T-cell reconstitution after alpha-beta-depleted transplantation in children. As it was prepared, the TCRbeta library received unique molecular identifiers. From the PCR reads, TCRdb called clonotypes with MiXCR, one entry per CDR3 protein. The sample shows about 540,000 distinct CDR3 sequences, approximately 20% of them seen only once. This material consisted of PBMCs from the stem cell graft donor, taken from the stem cell graft. All receptors derive from a human donor who donated a stem cell graft to a child with acute lymphoblastic leukemia.

The V gene is TRBV6-5, the J gene TRBJ2-7; the D gene is possibly TRBD1 (6 bases). Germline V gives CDR1 MNHEY, CDR2 SVGAGI. The ends were cut back, 2 bases at V and 0 bases at J, with 11 bases in the middle. The CDR3 extends over 15 amino acids. In DNA, the CDR3 is TGTGCCAGCAGTTACCCGGACAGAAGCTCCTACGAGCAGTACTTC. It codes for CASSYPDRSSYEQYF.

A note on this clonotype: An end of the junction does not agree with germline; a read error may underlie this. The V and J genes are TRBV27 and TRBJ1-1, with TRBD1 matching over 10 bases. This CDR3 has 14 amino acids. Germline loops: CDR1 MNHEY, CDR2 SMNVEV (reference sequence). CDR3 protein: CASSLGTGVTEAFF. The CDR3 DNA follows: TGCGCCAGCAGCTTGGGGACAGGGGTCACTGAAGCTTTCTTT.

V usage is TRBV7-9 and J usage is TRBJ1-2; D unresolved. The length of the CDR3 is 12 residues. V was clipped by 5 bases and J by 8 bases, with 12 bases between them. The germline V gene has CDR1 SEHNR and CDR2 FQNEAQ (reference sequence). CDR3 nucleotides: TGTGCCAGCAGCCCAACGACCTGGGGCTACACCTTC. Encoded protein: CASSPTTWGYTF.

V usage is TRBV15 and J usage is TRBJ2-4; TRBD2 aligns across 9 bases. CDR1 LNHNV and CDR2 YYDKDF come from the germline V gene (reference sequence). V shed 0 bases and J 12 bases; nucleotides not matched to a gene: 18. The CDR3 runs 18 residues. The CDR3 bases are TGTGCCACCAGCAGAGATTCAAAGTGGATAGCGGGAGCTGGAAGTCAGTACTTC. It is translated as CATSRDSKWIAGAGSQYF.

This clonotype was seen a handful of times. The genes are TRBV13 and TRBJ2-3; D is uncertain. Germline V gene lookup returns CDR1 PRHDT and CDR2 FYEKMQ (reference sequence). V was cut by 0 bases and J by 5 bases, with 12 bases left in between. CDR3 length equals 15 residues. The CDR3 sequence is CASSLGRVGRDTQYF. CDR3 in DNA: TGTGCCAGCAGCTTAGGCCGGGTAGGGCGAGATACGCAGTATTTT. The full variable domain, with the rest looked up from reference TRBV13 and TRBJ2-3, is AAGVIQSPRHLIKEKRETATLKCYPIPRHDTVYWYQQGPGQDPQFLISFYEKMQSDKGSIPDRFSAQQFSDYHSELNMSSLELGDSALYFCASSLGRVGRDTQYFGPGTRLTVL.

The table lists this clonotype with a few counts. The chain joins TRBV6-1 to TRBJ1-5, with D possibly matching TRBD1 (5 bases). Germline V gene data show CDR1 as MNHNS and CDR2 as SASEGT. Trimming pared 4 bases from V and 3 bases from J, leaving 13 bases between. The CDR3 contains 15 residues. For the CDR3, the DNA is TGTGCCAGCAGTGCGGACGGGGCCACCAATCAGCCCCAGCATTTT. It is translated as CASSADGATNQPQHF.

The V call is TRBV2, the J call TRBJ2-4; D might be TRBD2 (6 bases). Germline V gene data show CDR1 as SNHLY and CDR2 as FYNNEI. CDR3 size: 15 residues. V lost 5 bases, J lost 4 bases, and 15 bases lay in between. The CDR3: CASSFLWDFKNIQYF. CDR3 in DNA: TGTGCCAGCAGTTTCCTGTGGGACTTTAAAAACATTCAGTACTTC.

This clonotype was seen only a few times. The V gene is TRBV20-1, the J gene TRBJ2-7, with D uncertain. The CDR3 totals 12 residues. V was trimmed by 0 bases and J by 2 bases, leaving 5 bases between them. Germline lookup yields CDR1 DFQATT and CDR2 SNEGSKA (reference sequence). CDR3 in DNA: TGCAGTGCTAGAGATATGACCTACGAGCAGTACTTC. Amino acid sequence: CSARDMTYEQYF.

In this sample, this clonotype turned up a few times. The chain recombines TRBV2 with TRBJ2-7, with 7 bases that match TRBD1. The CDR3 spans 15 residues. Looked up from germline, CDR1 is SNHLY and CDR2 is FYNNEI. With V trimmed by 5 bases and J by 1 base, 8 bases remained unmatched. This chain's CDR3 is CASSPKPGQSYEQYF. Here the CDR3 DNA reads TGTGCCAGCAGTCCAAAACCGGGACAGTCCTACGAGCAGTACTTC.

This clonotype was seen a few times. This chain connects TRBV6-5 to TRBJ2-1, with a weak D call TRBD2 (6 bases). This CDR3 comprises 17 residues. The V end lost 4 bases, the J end lost 0 bases, and 16 bases lay between the germline ends. Germline CDR1 reads MNHEY; CDR2 reads SVGAGI. CDR3 protein: CASSFIRIGGSYNEQFF. The DNA of the CDR3 is TGTGCCAGCAGTTTTATCCGCATCGGGGGCTCCTACAATGAGCAGTTCTTC.

This clonotype has just a few counts. The J gene is TRBJ1-5, the V gene TRBV4-2, with 10 bases matching TRBD1. This CDR3 has 17 amino acids. Trimming removed 3 bases from V and 7 bases from J; junction bases left unmatched: 12. CDR1 LGHNA and CDR2 YNFKEQ come from the germline V gene. The CDR3 DNA reads TGTGCCAGCAGCCATACCCGACAGGGGGCCTGGGGGCAGCCCCAGCATTTT. It is translated as CASSHTRQGAWGQPQHF.

This clonotype was seen a few times. The gene calls are TRBV29-1 and TRBJ1-3; no clear D gene. This CDR3 has 13 amino acids. V dropped 6 bases and J dropped 1 base, with 10 bases sitting between them. From germline, CDR1 is SQVTM and CDR2 ANQGSEA. The CDR3 nucleotides read TGCAGCGTGACTCGGGATTCTGGAAACACCATATATTTT. This encodes CSVTRDSGNTIYF.

The CDR3 spells CASSPRRHSPYYGYTF. Here the CDR3 DNA reads TGTGCCAGCAGTCCACGCAGGCATTCCCCATACTATGGCTACACCTTC. The V gene is TRBV12-3 or TRBV12-4, the J gene TRBJ1-2; D gene ambiguous. The CDR3 loop spans 16 amino acids. Trimming cost V 5 bases and J 3 bases, with 19 bases left between them.

In its sample, this clonotype was seen a few times. The rearrangement uses TRBV24-1 and TRBJ2-1; possibly TRBD2 for D (6 bases). The CDR3 totals 15 residues. The V end lost 5 bases, the J end lost 8 bases, and 18 bases lay between the germline ends. Germline loops: CDR1 KGHDR, CDR2 SFDVKD. CDR3 region: CATSAPGESGDEQFF. The CDR3 DNA sequence: TGTGCCACCAGTGCCCCGGGAGAGTCGGGAGATGAGCAGTTCTTC.

This clonotype was counted a few times. The chain employs TRBV7-2 and TRBJ1-2; D uncertain. Germline CDR1 reads SGHTA; CDR2 reads FQGNSA. The CDR3 length is 15 residues. V gave up 5 bases and J gave up 4 bases, with 17 bases separating them. The CDR3 loop is CASSGRGGRVYGYTF. DNA for the CDR3: TGTGCCAGCAGCGGACGGGGAGGGAGGGTCTATGGCTACACCTTC. Complete variable domain (other parts from reference TRBV7-2 and TRBJ1-2): GAGVSQSPSNKVTEKGKDVELRCDPISGHTALYWYRQSLGQGLEFLIYFQGNSAPDKSGLPSDRFSAERTGGSVSTLTIQRTQQEDSAVYLCASSGRGGRVYGYTFGSGTRLTVV.

Regarding this clonotype: A much larger clone lies a single base off, so this may be a read error. CDR3 sequence (DNA): TGCGCCAGCAGCTTGGGACTAGCGGTAGGGACCGAGACCCAGTACTTC. As protein: CASSLGLAVGTETQYF. The chain recombines TRBV5-1 with TRBJ2-5; the match to TRBD2 covers 9 bases. Trimming removed 0 bases from V and 5 bases from J; junction bases left unmatched: 8. From germline, CDR1 is SGHRS and CDR2 YFSETQ. The CDR3 runs 16 residues. The entire variable domain, with the rest obtained from reference TRBV5-1 and TRBJ2-5, is as follows: KAGVTQTPRYLIKTRGQQVTLSCSPISGHRSVSWYQQTPGQGLQFLFEYFSETQRNKGNFPGRFSGRQFSNSRSEMNVSTLELGDSALYLCASSLGLAVGTETQYFGPGTRLLVL.

This clonotype appeared a few times. V is TRBV15 and J is TRBJ2-1; D call uncertain. CDR1 and CDR2 from the germline V gene are LNHNV and YYDKDF (reference sequence). Trimming took off 0 bases at V and 0 bases at J, with 12 bases between the two ends. This CDR3 has 17 residues. CDR3 nucleotide sequence: TGTGCCACCAGCAGAGATGGCATGTGGGACTCCTACAATGAGCAGTTCTTC. The encoded protein is CATSRDGMWDSYNEQFF.

The chain uses TRBV15 and TRBJ2-7, with a weak D call TRBD2 (7 bases). Germline-derived CDR1 and CDR2 are LNHNV and YYDKDF (reference sequence). With 7 bases removed from V and 5 bases from J, the gap between germline ends came to 15 bases. The CDR3 spans 13 residues. The CDR3 spells CATTKGGVDEQYF. The DNA of the CDR3 is TGTGCCACCACAAAAGGGGGGGTCGACGAGCAGTACTTC.

This clonotype was seen only a few times. V usage is TRBV6-1 and J usage is TRBJ2-7, with 8 bases identical to TRBD2. The V gene's germline CDR1 is MNHNS and CDR2 SASEGT. This CDR3 is 14 amino acids long. V gave up 9 bases and J gave up 5 bases; unmatched junction bases: 12. DNA for the CDR3: TGTGCCAGTGCTCTGAATAGCGGGATCAACGAGCAGTACTTC. Its protein is CASALNSGINEQYF.